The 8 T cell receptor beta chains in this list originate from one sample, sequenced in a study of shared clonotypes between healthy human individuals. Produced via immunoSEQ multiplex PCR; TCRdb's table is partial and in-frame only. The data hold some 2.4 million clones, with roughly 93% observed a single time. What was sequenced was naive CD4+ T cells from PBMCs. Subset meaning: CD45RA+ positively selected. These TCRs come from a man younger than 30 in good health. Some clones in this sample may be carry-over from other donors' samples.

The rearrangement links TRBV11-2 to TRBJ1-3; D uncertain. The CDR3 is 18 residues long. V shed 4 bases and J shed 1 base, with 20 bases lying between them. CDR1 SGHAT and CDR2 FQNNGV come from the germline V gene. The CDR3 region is CASSSLLVRRGSGNTIYF. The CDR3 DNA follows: TGTGCCAGCAGCTCCCTCCTCGTCCGTCGCGGGTCTGGAAACACCATATATTTT.

CDR3 sequence reads: CASSQDQGGSYNEQFF. CDR3 coding DNA: TGTGCCAGCAGCCAAGATCAAGGGGGCTCCTACAATGAGCAGTTCTTC. V usage is TRBV14 and J usage is TRBJ2-1; possible D gene TRBD1, 6 bases. Trimming stripped 0 bases from V and 0 bases from J, with 9 bases between. The CDR3 spans 16 residues. Germline assignment: CDR1 SGHDN and CDR2 FVKESK.

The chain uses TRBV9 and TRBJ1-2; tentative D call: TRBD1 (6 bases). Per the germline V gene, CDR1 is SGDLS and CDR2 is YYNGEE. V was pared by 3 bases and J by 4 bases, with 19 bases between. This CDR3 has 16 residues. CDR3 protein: CASSGIQGGGRYGYTF. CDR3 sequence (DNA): TGTGCCAGCAGCGGAATACAGGGTGGGGGACGCTATGGCTACACCTTC.

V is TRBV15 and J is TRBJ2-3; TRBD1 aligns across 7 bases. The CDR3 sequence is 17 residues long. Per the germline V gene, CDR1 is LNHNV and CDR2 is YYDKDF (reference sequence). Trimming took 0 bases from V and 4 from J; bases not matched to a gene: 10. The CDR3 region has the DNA TGTGCCACCAGCAGAGATAAATCCGGACAGGCATCAGATACGCAGTATTTT. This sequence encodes CATSRDKSGQASDTQYF. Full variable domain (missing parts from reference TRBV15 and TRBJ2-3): DAMVIQNPRYQVTQFGKPVTLSCSQTLNHNVMYWYQQKSSQAPKLLFHYYDKDFNNEADTPDNFQSRRPNTSFCFLDIRSPGLGDTAMYLCATSRDKSGQASDTQYFGPGTRLTVL.

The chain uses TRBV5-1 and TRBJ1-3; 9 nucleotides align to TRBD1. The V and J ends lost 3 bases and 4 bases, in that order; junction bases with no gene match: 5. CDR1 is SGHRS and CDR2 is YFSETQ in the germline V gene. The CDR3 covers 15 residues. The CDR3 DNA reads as TGCGCCAGCAGCTGGACAGGGGAGAGGGGAAACACCATATATTTT. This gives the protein CASSWTGERGNTIYF.

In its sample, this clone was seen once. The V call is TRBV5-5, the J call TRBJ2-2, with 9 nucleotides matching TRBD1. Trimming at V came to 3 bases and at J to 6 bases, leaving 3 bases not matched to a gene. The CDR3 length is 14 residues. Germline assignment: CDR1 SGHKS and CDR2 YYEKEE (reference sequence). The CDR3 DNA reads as TGTGCCAGCAGCTCCCGGACAGGGGCCGGGGAGCTGTTTTTT. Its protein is CASSSRTGAGELFF.

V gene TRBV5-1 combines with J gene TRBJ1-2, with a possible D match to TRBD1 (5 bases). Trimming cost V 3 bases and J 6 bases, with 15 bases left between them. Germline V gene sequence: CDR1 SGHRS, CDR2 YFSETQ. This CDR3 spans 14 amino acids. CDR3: CASSSSGTPDGYTF. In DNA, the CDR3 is TGCGCCAGCAGCTCTTCCGGGACCCCAGATGGCTACACCTTC.

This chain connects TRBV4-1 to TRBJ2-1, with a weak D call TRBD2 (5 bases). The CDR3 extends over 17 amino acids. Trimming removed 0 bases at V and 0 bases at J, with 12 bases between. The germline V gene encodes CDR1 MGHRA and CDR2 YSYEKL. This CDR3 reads CASSQDPTGSSYNEQFF. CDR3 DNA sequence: TGCGCCAGCAGCCAAGATCCTACTGGGAGCTCCTACAATGAGCAGTTCTTC.